This TCR beta chain is drawn from a study of blood T cell repertoires in COVID-19. The CDR3 loop spans 14 amino acids. Trimming pared 5 bases from V and 3 bases from J, leaving 13 bases between. CDR1 SGHTA and CDR2 FQGNSA come from the germline V gene. Profiling relied on immunoSEQ multiplex PCR, and the TCRdb table lists in-frame clones only, not all of them. The sample records 100,000 to 150,000 clones, about 70% being singletons. This clone was seen a few times. The V gene is TRBV7-2, the J gene TRBJ1-2; D might be TRBD1 (5 bases). This TCR came from a woman aged 70-85 years with acute or convalescent COVID-19. The sample consisted of peripheral blood. CDR3 in amino acids: CASSPDGGDYGYTF. The CDR3 coding sequence is TGTGCCAGCAGCCCCGACGGGGGGGACTATGGCTACACCTTC.